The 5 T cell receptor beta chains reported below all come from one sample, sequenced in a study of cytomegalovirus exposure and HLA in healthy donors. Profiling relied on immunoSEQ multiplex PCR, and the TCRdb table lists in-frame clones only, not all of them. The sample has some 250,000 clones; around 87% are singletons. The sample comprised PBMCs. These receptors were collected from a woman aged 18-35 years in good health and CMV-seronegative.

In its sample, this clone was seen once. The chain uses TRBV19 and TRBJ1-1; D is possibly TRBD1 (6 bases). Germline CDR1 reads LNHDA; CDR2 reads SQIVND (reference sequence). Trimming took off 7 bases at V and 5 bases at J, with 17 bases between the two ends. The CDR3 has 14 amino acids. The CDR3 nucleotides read TGTGCCAGTAACCTCAGGGGTTTGGGGACTGAAGCTTTCTTT. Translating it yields CASNLRGLGTEAFF.

This chain's CDR3 is CASSPLWASGGYNEQFF. The CDR3 coding sequence is TGTGCCAGCAGTCCCCTATGGGCTAGCGGGGGATACAATGAGCAGTTCTTC. This chain links TRBV27 with TRBJ2-1; 10 bases align to TRBD2. Germline CDR1 MNHEY, CDR2 SMNVEV (reference sequence). The CDR3 loop spans 17 amino acids. The V and J ends lost 5 bases and 4 bases, in that order; junction bases with no gene match: 11.

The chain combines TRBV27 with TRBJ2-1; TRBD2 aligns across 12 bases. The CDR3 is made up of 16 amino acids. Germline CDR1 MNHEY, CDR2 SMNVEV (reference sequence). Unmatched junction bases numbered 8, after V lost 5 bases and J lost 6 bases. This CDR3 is CASSLQGLAGFNEQFF. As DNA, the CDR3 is TGTGCCAGCAGTCTTCAAGGACTAGCGGGGTTCAATGAGCAGTTCTTC.

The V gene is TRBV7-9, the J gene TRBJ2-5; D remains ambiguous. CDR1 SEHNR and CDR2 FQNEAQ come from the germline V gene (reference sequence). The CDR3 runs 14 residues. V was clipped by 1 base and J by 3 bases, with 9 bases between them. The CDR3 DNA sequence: TGTGCCAGCAGCTTAGGACTCACTGAAGAGACCCAGTACTTC. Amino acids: CASSLGLTEETQYF. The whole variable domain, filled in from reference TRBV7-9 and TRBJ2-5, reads DTGVSQNPRHKITKRGQNVTFRCDPISEHNRLYWYRQTLGQGPEFLTYFQNEAQLEKSRLLSDRFSAERPKGSFSTLEIQRTEQGDSAMYLCASSLGLTEETQYFGPGTRLLVL.

CDR3 DNA sequence: TGTGCCATCAGTGAGTATGAGTATGGCTACACCTTC. This codes for CAISEYEYGYTF. The chain uses TRBV10-3 and TRBJ1-2; no clear D gene. The V gene lost 1 base and the J gene lost 5 bases, with 5 bases spanning the gap. This CDR3 comprises 12 residues. Germline V lookup: CDR1 ENHRY, CDR2 SYGVKD.